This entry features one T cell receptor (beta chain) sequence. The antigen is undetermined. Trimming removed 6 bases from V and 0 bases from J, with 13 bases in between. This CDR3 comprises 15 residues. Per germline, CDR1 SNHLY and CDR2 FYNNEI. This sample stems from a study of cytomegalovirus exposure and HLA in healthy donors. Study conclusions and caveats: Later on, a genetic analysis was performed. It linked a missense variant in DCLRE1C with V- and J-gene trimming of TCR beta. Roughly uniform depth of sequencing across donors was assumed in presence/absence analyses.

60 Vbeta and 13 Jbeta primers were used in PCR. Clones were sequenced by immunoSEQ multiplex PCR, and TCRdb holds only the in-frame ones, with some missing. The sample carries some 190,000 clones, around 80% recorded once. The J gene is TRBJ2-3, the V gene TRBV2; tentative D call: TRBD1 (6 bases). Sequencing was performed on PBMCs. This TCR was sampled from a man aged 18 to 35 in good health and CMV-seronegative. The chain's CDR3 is CASRSQGLSTDTQYF. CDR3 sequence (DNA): TGTGCCAGCAGATCGCAGGGGCTTAGCACAGATACGCAGTATTTT.